This T cell receptor (beta chain) was recovered during a study of T cells after posttransplantation cyclophosphamide. V lost 0 bases and J lost 2, with 15 bases in between. CDR3 length: 17 residues. CDR1 and CDR2 (germline): SGDLS, YYNGEE. TCRdb's copy holds only in-frame clones and misses some; the assay was immunoSEQ multiplex PCR. The sample has some 12,000 clones, approximately 95% seen once. Turning to this clone: The antigen is not known.

General observations from the study: Later blood repertoires were often dominated by clones from the donor CD8+ memory compartment. Recipient CMV seropositivity and CMV reactivation strongly tracked TRB clonality. Tissue-infiltrating T cells from skin or gut overlapped little with blood T cells.

The sample consisted of naive CD8+ T cells sorted from PBMCs. This TCR came from a man between 25 and 39 years old in good health and a related stem cell transplant donor. The chain carries TRBV9 and TRBJ2-1; the D gene is possibly TRBD2 (6 bases). CDR3 coding DNA: TGTGCCAGCAGCGTAGCCGGGACTTCGGAGCCCTACAATGAGCAGTTCTTC. Translated: CASSVAGTSEPYNEQFF.